This T cell receptor beta chain was recovered during a study of blood T cell repertoires in COVID-19. TCRdb keeps only in-frame clones here, not all; method: immunoSEQ multiplex PCR. The sample shows about 240,000 clones, 83% of them seen only once. Germline V lookup: CDR1 SGHRS, CDR2 YFSETQ. This CDR3 has 16 residues. V was pared by 3 bases and J by 0 bases, with 13 bases between. The sample was PBMCs or T cells enriched from blood (not recorded which). V usage is TRBV5-1 and J usage is TRBJ2-4; TRBD2 might be the D (6 bases). This sequence originates from a woman between 40 and 50 years old who had been exposed to COVID-19. The CDR3: CASSSVAGLAKNIQYF. DNA for the CDR3: TGCGCCAGCAGCTCCGTTGCGGGGCTAGCCAAAAACATTCAGTACTTC.